The 18 T cell receptor beta chains listed next were all sequenced from one sample in a study of blood T cell repertoires in COVID-19. Sequencing was performed with immunoSEQ multiplex PCR; in TCRdb, only in-frame clones are kept and a portion is missing. The data show more than 200,000 clones, approximately 90% seen once. The sequenced material came from peripheral blood. The receptors originated from a man aged 45 to 65 with acute or convalescent COVID-19.

In its sample, this clone was seen a few times. The chain uses TRBV5-5 and TRBJ2-7; 7 bases match TRBD1. Trimming cost V 4 bases and J 0 bases; bases outside gene matches: 4. Germline lookup yields CDR1 SGHKS and CDR2 YYEKEE (reference sequence). This CDR3 has 14 amino acids. The CDR3 nucleotides are TGTGCCAGCAGCGTTACAGGGGTCTCCTACGAGCAGTACTTC. It encodes CASSVTGVSYEQYF.

The chain uses TRBV3-1 (or the pseudogene TRBV3-2) and TRBJ1-1; D is uncertain. In germline, CDR1 is LGHDT, CDR2 YNNKEL (reference sequence). Between the trimmed V and J ends, which lost 4 bases and 1 base, there was a span of 13 bases. This CDR3 is 15 amino acids long. This CDR3 reads CASSPPPTWNTEAFF. In nucleotides, the CDR3 is TGTGCCAGCAGCCCACCTCCCACATGGAACACTGAAGCTTTCTTT.

The chain couples TRBV5-1 to TRBJ2-1; D perhaps matches TRBD2 (5 bases). Germline CDR1 reads SGHRS; CDR2 reads YFSETQ. Trimming removed 5 bases at V and 2 bases at J, with 11 bases between. The CDR3 runs 14 residues. The CDR3 DNA reads TGCGCCAGCAGGGCCTCTAGCACCTACAATGAGCAGTTCTTC. It encodes CASRASSTYNEQFF.

The chain uses TRBV6-5 and TRBJ1-1; TRBD1 matches 7 bases. Germline loops: CDR1 MNHEY, CDR2 SVGAGI. V was pared by 7 bases and J by 5 bases, with 10 bases of the junction left unmatched. There are 14 residues in the CDR3. CDR3 region: CASMLGQLTTEAFF. The CDR3 coding sequence is TGTGCCAGCATGTTGGGACAGCTCACGACTGAAGCTTTCTTT.

The chain joins TRBV20-1 to TRBJ1-4, with a tentative D call TRBD1 (5 bases). The CDR3 consists of 11 residues. The germline V gene has CDR1 DFQATT and CDR2 SNEGSKA (reference sequence). V was pared by 5 bases and J by 7 bases, with 8 bases between. CDR3 residues: CSASRVEKLFF. The CDR3 DNA reads as TGCAGTGCTTCCAGGGTTGAAAAACTGTTTTTT.

The chain is built from TRBV5-5 and TRBJ1-2, with D hard to call. Germline V CDR1 and CDR2: SGHKS, YYEKEE (reference sequence). The CDR3 contains 13 residues. The V end lost 1 base, the J end lost 7 bases, and 11 bases lay between the germline ends. CDR3 loop: CASSLLLTGGYTF. Here the CDR3 DNA reads TGTGCCAGCAGCTTGCTCCTGACGGGTGGCTACACCTTC.

This chain links TRBV28 with TRBJ2-1; 9 nucleotides align to TRBD1. Germline CDR1 MDHEN, CDR2 SYDVKM. The trim removed 4 bases at V and 2 bases at J, leaving 3 bases unmatched. The CDR3 sequence is 15 residues long. The CDR3 protein is CASSSNRGPYNEQFF. The CDR3 bases are TGTGCCAGCAGTTCTAACAGGGGGCCCTACAATGAGCAGTTCTTC. The entire variable domain, with the rest obtained from reference TRBV28 and TRBJ2-1, is as follows: DVKVTQSSRYLVKRTGEKVFLECVQDMDHENMFWYRQDPGLGLRLIYFSYDVKMKEKGDIPEGYSVSREKKERFSLILESASTNQTSMYLCASSSNRGPYNEQFFGPGTRLTVL.

The rearrangement links TRBV18 to TRBJ1-6, with D unresolved. V was trimmed by 2 bases and J by 5 bases, leaving 16 bases between them. The germline gives CDR1 KGHSH, CDR2 LQKENI. The CDR3 has 17 residues. In DNA, the CDR3 is TGTGCCAGCTCACCAGACAACGTTTGGAACAATAATTCACCCCTCCACTTT. Its translation: CASSPDNVWNNNSPLHF.

The chain has TRBV6-4 and TRBJ1-2; perhaps TRBD1 as D (6 bases). This CDR3 region has 16 residues. The V end lost 0 bases, the J end lost 8 bases, and 19 bases lay between the germline ends. Germline V gene lookup returns CDR1 MRHNA and CDR2 SNTAGT. This CDR3 reads CASSDSNRAGVEGYTF. In nucleotides, the CDR3 is TGTGCCAGCAGTGACTCGAATCGGGCAGGGGTTGAAGGCTACACCTTC.

As to this clone: An end of the junction differs from the germline gene, which may be a read error. The genes are TRBV5-6 and TRBJ1-3; D remains ambiguous. Germline CDR1 is SGHDT and CDR2 is YYEEEE. CDR3 length equals 15 residues. The CDR3 protein is CASGFMGASGNTIYF. The CDR3 region has the DNA TGTGCCAGCGGCTTCATGGGAGCCTCTGGAAACACCATATATTTT.

The chain couples TRBV2 to TRBJ1-6; 7 bases align to TRBD1. The V segment lost 5 bases and the J segment 7 bases; nucleotides outside the gene matches: 5. CDR1 and CDR2 from the germline V gene are SNHLY and FYNNEI. The CDR3 has 14 residues. CDR3 sequence (DNA): TGTGCCAGCAGTTCGGACAGGAGCAATTCACCCCTCCACTTT. Encoded protein: CASSSDRSNSPLHF.

This rearrangement joins TRBV19 to TRBJ1-5; D is possibly TRBD1 (6 bases). The CDR3 contains 17 residues. The ends were cut back, 0 bases at V and 2 bases at J, with 14 bases in the middle. Germline assignment: CDR1 LNHDA and CDR2 SQIVND (reference sequence). The CDR3 DNA is TGTGCCAGTAGTATAGAACTTCAGGGGTACGGCAATCAGCCCCAGCATTTT. This encodes CASSIELQGYGNQPQHF.

This chain connects TRBV12-3 or TRBV12-4 to TRBJ2-7; 8 nucleotides agree with TRBD1. The CDR3 runs to 13 residues. J lost 3 bases, V lost 5 bases, and 3 bases had no gene match. The CDR3 nucleotides read TGTGCCAGCAGTCAAGGACAGGGCTACGAGCAGTACTTC. Translated, it gives CASSQGQGYEQYF.

The rearrangement links TRBV5-4 to TRBJ2-7; a weak D match, TRBD1 (6 bases). V lost 4 bases and J 0 bases, leaving 8 bases between the germline ends. The length of the CDR3 is 13 residues. Germline V gene sequence: CDR1 SGHNT, CDR2 YYREEE (reference sequence). The CDR3 DNA reads TGTGCCAGCAGCCGGGACACCTCCTACGAGCAGTACTTC. Its translation is CASSRDTSYEQYF.

V is TRBV2 and J is TRBJ1-2; 10 nucleotides match TRBD1. Germline trimming cut 4 bases from V and 6 bases from J; bases unmatched to any gene: 5. Germline CDR1 reads SNHLY; CDR2 reads FYNNEI. The CDR3 contains 14 residues. Here the CDR3 reads CASSGQGAFDGYTF. The CDR3 coding sequence is TGTGCCAGCAGTGGACAGGGGGCGTTTGATGGCTACACCTTC.

The V call is TRBV5-1, the J call TRBJ2-3, with D possibly matching TRBD2 (6 bases). CDR3 length: 16 amino acids. Germline loops: CDR1 SGHRS, CDR2 YFSETQ. Trimming took 4 bases from V and 0 from J, leaving 15 bases between them. The CDR3 bases are TGCGCCAGCAGCCTCGGGACTTCCGCTAGCACAGATACGCAGTATTTT. As protein: CASSLGTSASTDTQYF.

The chain combines TRBV5-1 with TRBJ1-3, with D hard to call. V was pared by 1 base and J by 3 bases, with 14 bases between. The V gene's germline CDR1 is SGHRS and CDR2 YFSETQ. The CDR3 sequence is 16 residues long. Here the CDR3 reads CASSLRPEAGGNTIYF. The DNA of the CDR3 is TGCGCCAGCAGCTTGCGCCCGGAGGCGGGTGGAAACACCATATATTTT.

The chain couples TRBV14 to TRBJ1-1, with D perhaps matching TRBD1 (6 bases). The germline V and J ends were trimmed by 1 base and 6 bases, with 9 bases remaining between them. Germline V gene data show CDR1 as SGHDN and CDR2 as FVKESK. The CDR3 extends over 13 amino acids. CDR3 region: CASSQVYRAEAFF. As DNA, the CDR3 is TGTGCCAGCAGCCAAGTATACAGGGCTGAAGCTTTCTTT.